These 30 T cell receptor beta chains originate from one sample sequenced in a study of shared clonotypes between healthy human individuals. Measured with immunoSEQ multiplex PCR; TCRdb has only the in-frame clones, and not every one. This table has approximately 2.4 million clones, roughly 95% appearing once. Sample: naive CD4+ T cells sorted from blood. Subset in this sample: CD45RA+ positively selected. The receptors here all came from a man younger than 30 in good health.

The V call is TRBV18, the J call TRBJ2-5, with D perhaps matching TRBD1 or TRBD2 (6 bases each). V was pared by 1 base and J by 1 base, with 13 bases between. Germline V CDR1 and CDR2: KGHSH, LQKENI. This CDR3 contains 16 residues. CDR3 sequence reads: CASSPRLGGLQETQYF. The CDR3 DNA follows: TGTGCCAGCTCACCACGGCTCGGGGGCCTCCAAGAGACCCAGTACTTC. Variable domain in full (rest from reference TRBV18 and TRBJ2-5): NAGVMQNPRHLVRRRGQEARLRCSPMKGHSHVYWYRQLPEEGLKFMVYLQKENIIDESGMPKERFSAEFPKEGPSILRIQQVVRGDSAAYFCASSPRLGGLQETQYFGPGTRLLVL.

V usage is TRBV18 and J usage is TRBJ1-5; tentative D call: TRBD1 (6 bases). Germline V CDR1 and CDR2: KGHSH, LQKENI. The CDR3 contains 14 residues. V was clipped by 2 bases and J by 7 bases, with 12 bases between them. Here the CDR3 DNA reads TGTGCCAGCTCACCAGCACAGGGTTTGCAGCCCCAGCATTTT. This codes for CASSPAQGLQPQHF.

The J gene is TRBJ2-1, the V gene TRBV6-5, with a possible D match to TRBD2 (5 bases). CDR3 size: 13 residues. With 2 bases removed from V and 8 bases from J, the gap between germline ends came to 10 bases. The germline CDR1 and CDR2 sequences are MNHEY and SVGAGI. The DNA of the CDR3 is TGTGCCAGCAGTTACCGATGGGAGTATGAGCAGTTCTTC. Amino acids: CASSYRWEYEQFF.

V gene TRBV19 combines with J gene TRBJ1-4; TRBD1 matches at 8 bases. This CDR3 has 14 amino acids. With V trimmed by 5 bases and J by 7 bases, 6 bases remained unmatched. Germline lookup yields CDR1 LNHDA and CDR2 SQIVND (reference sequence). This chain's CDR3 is CASSPDRVREKLFF. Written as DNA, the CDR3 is TGTGCCAGTAGTCCGGACAGGGTGCGTGAAAAACTGTTTTTT.

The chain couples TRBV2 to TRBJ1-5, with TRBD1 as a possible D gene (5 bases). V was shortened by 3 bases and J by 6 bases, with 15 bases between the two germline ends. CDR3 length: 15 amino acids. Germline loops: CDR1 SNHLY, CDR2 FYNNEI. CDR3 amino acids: CASSEFRDGVQPQHF. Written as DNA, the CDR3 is TGTGCCAGCAGTGAGTTCAGGGACGGGGTTCAGCCCCAGCATTTT. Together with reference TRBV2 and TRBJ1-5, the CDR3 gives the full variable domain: EPEVTQTPSHQVTQMGQEVILRCVPISNHLYFYWYRQILGQKVEFLVSFYNNEISEKSEIFDDQFSVERPDGSNFTLKIRSTKLEDSAMYFCASSEFRDGVQPQHFGDGTRLSIL.

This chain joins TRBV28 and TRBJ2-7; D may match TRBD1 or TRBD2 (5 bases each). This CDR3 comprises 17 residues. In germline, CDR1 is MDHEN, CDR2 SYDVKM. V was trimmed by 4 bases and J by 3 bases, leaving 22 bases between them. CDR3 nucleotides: TGTGCCAGCAGTTCACGATCCCCCCGGGGACGGATCTACGAGCAGTACTTC. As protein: CASSSRSPRGRIYEQYF.

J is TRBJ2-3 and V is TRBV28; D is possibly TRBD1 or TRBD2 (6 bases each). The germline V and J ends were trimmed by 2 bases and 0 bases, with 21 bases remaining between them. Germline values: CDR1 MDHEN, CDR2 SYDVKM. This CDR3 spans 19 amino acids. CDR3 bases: TGTGCCAGCAGTTTAAGGTTCCCCCGGCGGGACAAGAGCACAGATACGCAGTATTTT. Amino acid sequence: CASSLRFPRRDKSTDTQYF.

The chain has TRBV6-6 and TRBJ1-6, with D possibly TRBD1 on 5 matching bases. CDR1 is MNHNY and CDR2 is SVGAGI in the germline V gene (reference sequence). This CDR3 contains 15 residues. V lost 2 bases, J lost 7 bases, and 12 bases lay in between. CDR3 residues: CASSYDWGVNSPLHF. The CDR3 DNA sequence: TGTGCCAGCAGTTACGATTGGGGGGTAAATTCACCCCTCCACTTT.

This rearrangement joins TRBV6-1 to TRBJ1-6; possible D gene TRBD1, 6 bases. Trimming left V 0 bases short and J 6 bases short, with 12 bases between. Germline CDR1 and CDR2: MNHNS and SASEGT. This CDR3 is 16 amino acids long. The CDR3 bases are TGTGCCAGCAGTGAAGCGCGGGGGCTTTTTAATTCACCCCTCCACTTT. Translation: CASSEARGLFNSPLHF.

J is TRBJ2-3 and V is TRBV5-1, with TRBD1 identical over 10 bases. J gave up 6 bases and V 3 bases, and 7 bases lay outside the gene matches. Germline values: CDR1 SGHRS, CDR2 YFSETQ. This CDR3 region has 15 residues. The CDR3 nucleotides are TGCGCCAGCAGCTCCCGCGACAGGGGGCGGGATACGCAGTATTTT. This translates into CASSSRDRGRDTQYF.

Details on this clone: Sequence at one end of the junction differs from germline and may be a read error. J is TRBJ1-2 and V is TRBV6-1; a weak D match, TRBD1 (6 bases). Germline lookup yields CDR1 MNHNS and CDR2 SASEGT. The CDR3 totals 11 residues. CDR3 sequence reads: CASAEGGHLAF. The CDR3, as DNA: TGTGCCAGCGCCGAGGGGGGACATCTCGCCTTC.

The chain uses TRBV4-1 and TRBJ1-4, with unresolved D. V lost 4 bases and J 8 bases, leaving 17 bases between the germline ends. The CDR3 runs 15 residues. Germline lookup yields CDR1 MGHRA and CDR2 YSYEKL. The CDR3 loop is CASSRATDYREKLFF. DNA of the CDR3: TGCGCCAGCAGCCGGGCGACCGACTACCGGGAAAAACTGTTTTTT.

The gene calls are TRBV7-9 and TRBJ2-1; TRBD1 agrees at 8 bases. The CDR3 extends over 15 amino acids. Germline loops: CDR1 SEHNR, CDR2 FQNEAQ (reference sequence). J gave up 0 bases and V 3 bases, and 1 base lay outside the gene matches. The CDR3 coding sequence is TGTGCCAGCAGCTTCACAGGGGGCTCCTACAATGAGCAGTTCTTC. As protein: CASSFTGGSYNEQFF.

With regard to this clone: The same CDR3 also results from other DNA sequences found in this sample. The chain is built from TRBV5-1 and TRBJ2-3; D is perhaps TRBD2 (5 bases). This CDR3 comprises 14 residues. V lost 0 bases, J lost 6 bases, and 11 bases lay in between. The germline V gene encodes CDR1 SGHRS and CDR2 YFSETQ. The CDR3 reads CASSLEGLGDTQYF. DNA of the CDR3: TGCGCCAGCAGCTTGGAAGGACTGGGGGATACGCAGTATTTT.

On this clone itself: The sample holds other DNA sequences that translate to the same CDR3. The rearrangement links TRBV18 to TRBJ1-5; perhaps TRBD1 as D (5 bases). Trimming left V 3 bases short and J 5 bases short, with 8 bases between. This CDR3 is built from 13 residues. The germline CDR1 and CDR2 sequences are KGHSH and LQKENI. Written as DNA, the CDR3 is TGTGCCAGCTCACCCCAGGGAGATCAGCCCCAGCATTTT. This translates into CASSPQGDQPQHF.

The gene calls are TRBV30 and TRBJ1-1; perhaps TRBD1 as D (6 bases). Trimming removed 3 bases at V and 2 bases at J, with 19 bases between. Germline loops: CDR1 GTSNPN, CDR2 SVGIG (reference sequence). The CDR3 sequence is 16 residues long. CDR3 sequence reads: CAWRKRTALLNTEAFF. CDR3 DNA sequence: TGTGCCTGGAGGAAAAGGACAGCCCTTCTTAACACTGAAGCTTTCTTT. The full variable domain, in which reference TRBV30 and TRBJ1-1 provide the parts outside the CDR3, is SQTIHQWPATLVQPVGSPLSLECTVEGTSNPNLYWYRQAAGRGLQLLFYSVGIGQISSEVPQNLSASRPQDRQFILSSKKLLLSDSGFYLCAWRKRTALLNTEAFFGQGTRLTVV.

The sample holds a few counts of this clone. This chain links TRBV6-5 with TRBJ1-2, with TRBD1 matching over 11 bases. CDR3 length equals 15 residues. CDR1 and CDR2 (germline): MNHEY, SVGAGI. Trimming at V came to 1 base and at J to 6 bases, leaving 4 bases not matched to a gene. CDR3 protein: CASSYFGQGAHGYTF. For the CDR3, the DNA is TGTGCCAGCAGTTACTTTGGACAGGGGGCGCATGGCTACACCTTC.

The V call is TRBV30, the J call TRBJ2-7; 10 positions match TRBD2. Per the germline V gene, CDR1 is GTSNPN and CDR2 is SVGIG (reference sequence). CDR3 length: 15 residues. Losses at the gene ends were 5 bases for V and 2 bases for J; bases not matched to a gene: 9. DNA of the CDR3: TGTGCCTGGGCCTTAGGACTAGCGGCAACCTACGAGCAGTACTTC. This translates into CAWALGLAATYEQYF.

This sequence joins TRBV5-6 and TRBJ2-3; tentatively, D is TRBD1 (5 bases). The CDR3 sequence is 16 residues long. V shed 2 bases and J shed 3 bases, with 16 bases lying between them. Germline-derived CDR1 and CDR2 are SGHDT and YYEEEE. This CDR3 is CASSFFQGTWTDTQYF. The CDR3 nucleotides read TGTGCCAGCAGCTTTTTCCAGGGAACGTGGACAGATACGCAGTATTTT.

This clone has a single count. The chain's CDR3 is CASITGFGANVLTF. The DNA of the CDR3 is TGTGCCAGCATAACGGGGTTTGGGGCCAACGTCCTGACTTTC. The chain recombines TRBV2 with TRBJ2-6; possibly TRBD2 for D (5 bases). From germline, CDR1 is SNHLY and CDR2 FYNNEI. V lost 7 bases to trimming and J lost 3 bases, with 10 bases between them. This CDR3 is 14 amino acids long.

CDR3: CASSSDLGTGDYGYTF. Written as DNA, the CDR3 is TGCGCCAGCAGCTCAGACCTTGGGACAGGGGACTATGGCTACACCTTC. The rearrangement joins TRBV5-1 to TRBJ1-2, with 10 bases lining up with TRBD1. CDR3 length equals 16 residues. CDR1 and CDR2 (germline): SGHRS, YFSETQ. V shed 3 bases, J shed 3 bases, and the junction held 8 bases outside the gene matches. Full variable domain (outside the CDR3, taken from reference TRBV5-1 and TRBJ1-2): KAGVTQTPRYLIKTRGQQVTLSCSPISGHRSVSWYQQTPGQGLQFLFEYFSETQRNKGNFPGRFSGRQFSNSRSEMNVSTLELGDSALYLCASSSDLGTGDYGYTFGSGTRLTVV.

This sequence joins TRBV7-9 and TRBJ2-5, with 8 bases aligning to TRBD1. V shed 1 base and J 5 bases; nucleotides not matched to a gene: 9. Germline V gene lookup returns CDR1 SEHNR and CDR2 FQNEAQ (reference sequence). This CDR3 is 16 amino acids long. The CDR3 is CASSLVWTGSTETQYF. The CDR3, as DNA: TGTGCCAGCAGCTTAGTTTGGACAGGGTCGACGGAGACCCAGTACTTC.

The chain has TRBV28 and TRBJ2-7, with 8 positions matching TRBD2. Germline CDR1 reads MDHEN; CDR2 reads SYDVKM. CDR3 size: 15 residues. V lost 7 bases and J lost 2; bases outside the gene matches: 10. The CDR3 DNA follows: TGTGCCAGCACCCTTAGCGGGGACCTAACCTACGAGCAGTACTTC. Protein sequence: CASTLSGDLTYEQYF.

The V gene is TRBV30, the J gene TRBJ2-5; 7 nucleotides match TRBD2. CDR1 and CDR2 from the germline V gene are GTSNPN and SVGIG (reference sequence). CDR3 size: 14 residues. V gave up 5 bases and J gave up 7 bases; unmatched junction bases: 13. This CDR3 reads CAWVGTTPGGTQYF. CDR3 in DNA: TGTGCCTGGGTCGGGACTACACCAGGAGGGACCCAGTACTTC.

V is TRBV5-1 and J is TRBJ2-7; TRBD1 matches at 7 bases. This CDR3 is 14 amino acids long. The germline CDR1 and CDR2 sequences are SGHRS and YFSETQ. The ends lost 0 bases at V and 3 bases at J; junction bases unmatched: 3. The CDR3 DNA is TGCGCCAGCAGCTTGGAAGGGACAGTCTACGAGCAGTACTTC. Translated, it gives CASSLEGTVYEQYF.

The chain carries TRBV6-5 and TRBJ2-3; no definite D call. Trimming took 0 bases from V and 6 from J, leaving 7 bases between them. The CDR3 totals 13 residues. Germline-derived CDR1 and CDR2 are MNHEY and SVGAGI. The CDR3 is CASSYSDRDTQYF. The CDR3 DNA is TGTGCCAGCAGTTACTCTGACCGGGATACGCAGTATTTT.

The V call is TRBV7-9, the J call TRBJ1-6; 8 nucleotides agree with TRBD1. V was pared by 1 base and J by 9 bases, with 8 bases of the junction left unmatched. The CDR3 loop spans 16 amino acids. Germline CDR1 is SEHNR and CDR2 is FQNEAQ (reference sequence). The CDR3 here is CASSLGAGGLGSPLHF. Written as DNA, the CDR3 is TGTGCCAGCAGCTTAGGGGCAGGGGGCCTCGGTTCACCCCTCCACTTT.

This chain's CDR3 is CASSENRVSEAFF. As DNA, the CDR3 is TGTGCCAGCAGTGAGAACAGGGTCTCTGAAGCTTTCTTT. The rearrangement joins TRBV2 to TRBJ1-1, with D possibly matching TRBD1 (6 bases). The V end was cut by 3 bases, the J end by 6 bases, with 11 bases between. CDR1 is SNHLY, CDR2 FYNNEI, per germline. The CDR3 is 13 residues long.

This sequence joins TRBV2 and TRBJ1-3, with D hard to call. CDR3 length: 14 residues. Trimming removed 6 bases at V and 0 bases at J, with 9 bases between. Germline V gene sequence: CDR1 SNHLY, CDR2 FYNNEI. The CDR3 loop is CASRIDYSGNTIYF. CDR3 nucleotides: TGTGCCAGCAGAATAGATTACTCTGGAAACACCATATATTTT.

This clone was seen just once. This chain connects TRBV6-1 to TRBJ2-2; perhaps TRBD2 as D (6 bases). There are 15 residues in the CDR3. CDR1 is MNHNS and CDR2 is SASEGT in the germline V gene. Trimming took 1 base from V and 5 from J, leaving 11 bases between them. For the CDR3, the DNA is TGTGCCAGCAGTGAAGTGGGAGGCTGGACCGGGGAGCTGTTTTTT. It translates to CASSEVGGWTGELFF.